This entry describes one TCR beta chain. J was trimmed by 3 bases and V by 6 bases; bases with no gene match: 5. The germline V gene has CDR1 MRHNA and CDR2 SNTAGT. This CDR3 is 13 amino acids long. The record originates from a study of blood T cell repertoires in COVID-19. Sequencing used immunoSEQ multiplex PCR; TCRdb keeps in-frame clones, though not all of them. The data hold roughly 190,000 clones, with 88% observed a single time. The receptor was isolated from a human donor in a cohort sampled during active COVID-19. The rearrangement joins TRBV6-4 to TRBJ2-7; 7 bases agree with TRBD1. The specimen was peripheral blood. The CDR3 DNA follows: TGTGCCAGCAGCTCAGGGGGTTGCTACGAGCAGTACTTC. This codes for CASSSGGCYEQYF.